A selection of T cell receptor beta chains follows, all from one sample in a study of blood T cell repertoires in COVID-19. Repertoires were generated with immunoSEQ multiplex PCR, while TCRdb's copy carries only in-frame clones and drops some. The data show some 340,000 clones, with around 87% seen just once and approximately 5% held by the top ten. Source material: PBMCs or T cells enriched from blood (not recorded which). Receptors originate from a woman aged 25 to 39 who had recovered from COVID-19. Both conserved end residues are part of each CDR3.

J gene: TRBJ1-3
CDR3 length: 16
V gene: TRBV27
CDR3 protein: CASSSGQLLSGNTIYF

J gene: TRBJ1-2
CDR3 length: 14
V gene: TRBV6-5
CDR3 protein: CASSSTTASGGYTF

J gene: TRBJ1-5
CDR3 length: 13
V gene: TRBV19
CDR3 protein: CASQWYSNQPQHF

J gene: TRBJ2-3
CDR3 length: 16
V gene: TRBV3-1/TRBV3-2
CDR3 protein: CASSQGLAGGTSTQYF

J gene: TRBJ1-2
CDR3 length: 14
V gene: TRBV28
CDR3 protein: CASSLYLTNYGYTF

J gene: TRBJ1-1
CDR3 length: 15
V gene: TRBV6-5
CDR3 protein: CASTPRGGMNTEAFF

J gene: TRBJ2-7
CDR3 length: 13
V gene: TRBV10-1
CDR3 protein: CASSPQISYEQYF

J gene: TRBJ1-1
CDR3 length: 15
V gene: TRBV28
CDR3 protein: CASSWGQGRTTEAFF

J gene: TRBJ2-6
CDR3 length: 17
V gene: TRBV4-2
CDR3 protein: CASSQGFRGSGANVLTF

J gene: TRBJ1-1
CDR3 length: 17
V gene: TRBV4-3
CDR3 protein: CASSQDWTGGPNTEAFF

J gene: TRBJ2-1
CDR3 length: 15
V gene: TRBV4-3
CDR3 protein: CASSQETSGYNEQFF

J gene: TRBJ1-6
CDR3 length: 14
V gene: TRBV15
CDR3 protein: CATSRDPGQSPLHF

J gene: TRBJ1-2
CDR3 length: 13
V gene: TRBV3-1/TRBV3-2
CDR3 protein: CASSPRRDRGYTF

J gene: TRBJ1-1
CDR3 length: 12
V gene: TRBV2
CDR3 protein: CASSAGGTEAFF

J gene: TRBJ2-7
CDR3 length: 15
V gene: TRBV13
CDR3 protein: CASSSDRVVPYEQYF

J gene: TRBJ1-1
CDR3 length: 14
V gene: TRBV5-1
CDR3 protein: CASSFTHRVTEAFF

J gene: TRBJ2-2
CDR3 length: 16
V gene: TRBV7-8
CDR3 protein: CASSGRGGLNTGELFF

J gene: TRBJ1-1
CDR3 length: 14
V gene: TRBV5-5
CDR3 protein: CASSQNTGGTEAFF

J gene: TRBJ1-6
CDR3 length: 15
V gene: TRBV18
CDR3 protein: CASSPRVANNSPLHF

J gene: TRBJ1-6
CDR3 length: 13
V gene: TRBV9
CDR3 protein: CASSEGQNSPLHF

J gene: TRBJ1-5
CDR3 length: 15
V gene: TRBV23-1
CDR3 protein: CASSQCRRGNQPQHF

J gene: TRBJ1-2
CDR3 length: 14
V gene: TRBV19
CDR3 protein: CASGLDRANYGYTF

J gene: TRBJ1-4
CDR3 length: 15
V gene: TRBV5-1
CDR3 protein: CASSTTGSANEKLFF

J gene: TRBJ2-1
CDR3 length: 14
V gene: TRBV5-1
CDR3 protein: CASSWGTVYNEQFF

J gene: TRBJ2-3
CDR3 length: 14
V gene: TRBV5-1
CDR3 protein: CASSPSFTGDAQYF

J gene: TRBJ1-2
CDR3 length: 17
V gene: TRBV20-1
CDR3 protein: CSASGGGTVNWDYGYTF

J gene: TRBJ1-1
CDR3 length: 14
V gene: TRBV7-9
CDR3 protein: CASSLAGRVAEAFF

J gene: TRBJ1-1
CDR3 length: 16
V gene: TRBV6-5
CDR3 protein: CASSYSRTGVGTEAFF

J gene: TRBJ2-5
CDR3 length: 13
V gene: TRBV18
CDR3 protein: CASHPRLAETQYF

J gene: TRBJ2-1
CDR3 length: 15
V gene: TRBV6-4
CDR3 protein: CASRVQAGGRGEQFF

J gene: TRBJ2-1
CDR3 length: 17
V gene: TRBV4-3
CDR3 protein: CASSQDPAGGGRNEQFF

J gene: TRBJ1-1
CDR3 length: 14
V gene: TRBV6-5
CDR3 protein: CASSWRQENTEAFF

J gene: TRBJ1-6
CDR3 length: 17
V gene: TRBV9
CDR3 protein: CASSAYGLQVYNSPLHF

J gene: TRBJ1-2
CDR3 length: 12
V gene: TRBV19
CDR3 protein: CASGQGIYGYTF

J gene: TRBJ1-4
CDR3 length: 15
V gene: TRBV4-2
CDR3 protein: CASSQEEAQGEKLFF

J gene: TRBJ1-2
CDR3 length: 15
V gene: TRBV4-2
CDR3 protein: CASSQVREANYGYTF

J gene: TRBJ1-5
CDR3 length: 15
V gene: TRBV19
CDR3 protein: CASSTRGNSNQPQHF

J gene: TRBJ2-3
CDR3 length: 16
V gene: TRBV7-9
CDR3 protein: CASSLHGQGTLDTQYF